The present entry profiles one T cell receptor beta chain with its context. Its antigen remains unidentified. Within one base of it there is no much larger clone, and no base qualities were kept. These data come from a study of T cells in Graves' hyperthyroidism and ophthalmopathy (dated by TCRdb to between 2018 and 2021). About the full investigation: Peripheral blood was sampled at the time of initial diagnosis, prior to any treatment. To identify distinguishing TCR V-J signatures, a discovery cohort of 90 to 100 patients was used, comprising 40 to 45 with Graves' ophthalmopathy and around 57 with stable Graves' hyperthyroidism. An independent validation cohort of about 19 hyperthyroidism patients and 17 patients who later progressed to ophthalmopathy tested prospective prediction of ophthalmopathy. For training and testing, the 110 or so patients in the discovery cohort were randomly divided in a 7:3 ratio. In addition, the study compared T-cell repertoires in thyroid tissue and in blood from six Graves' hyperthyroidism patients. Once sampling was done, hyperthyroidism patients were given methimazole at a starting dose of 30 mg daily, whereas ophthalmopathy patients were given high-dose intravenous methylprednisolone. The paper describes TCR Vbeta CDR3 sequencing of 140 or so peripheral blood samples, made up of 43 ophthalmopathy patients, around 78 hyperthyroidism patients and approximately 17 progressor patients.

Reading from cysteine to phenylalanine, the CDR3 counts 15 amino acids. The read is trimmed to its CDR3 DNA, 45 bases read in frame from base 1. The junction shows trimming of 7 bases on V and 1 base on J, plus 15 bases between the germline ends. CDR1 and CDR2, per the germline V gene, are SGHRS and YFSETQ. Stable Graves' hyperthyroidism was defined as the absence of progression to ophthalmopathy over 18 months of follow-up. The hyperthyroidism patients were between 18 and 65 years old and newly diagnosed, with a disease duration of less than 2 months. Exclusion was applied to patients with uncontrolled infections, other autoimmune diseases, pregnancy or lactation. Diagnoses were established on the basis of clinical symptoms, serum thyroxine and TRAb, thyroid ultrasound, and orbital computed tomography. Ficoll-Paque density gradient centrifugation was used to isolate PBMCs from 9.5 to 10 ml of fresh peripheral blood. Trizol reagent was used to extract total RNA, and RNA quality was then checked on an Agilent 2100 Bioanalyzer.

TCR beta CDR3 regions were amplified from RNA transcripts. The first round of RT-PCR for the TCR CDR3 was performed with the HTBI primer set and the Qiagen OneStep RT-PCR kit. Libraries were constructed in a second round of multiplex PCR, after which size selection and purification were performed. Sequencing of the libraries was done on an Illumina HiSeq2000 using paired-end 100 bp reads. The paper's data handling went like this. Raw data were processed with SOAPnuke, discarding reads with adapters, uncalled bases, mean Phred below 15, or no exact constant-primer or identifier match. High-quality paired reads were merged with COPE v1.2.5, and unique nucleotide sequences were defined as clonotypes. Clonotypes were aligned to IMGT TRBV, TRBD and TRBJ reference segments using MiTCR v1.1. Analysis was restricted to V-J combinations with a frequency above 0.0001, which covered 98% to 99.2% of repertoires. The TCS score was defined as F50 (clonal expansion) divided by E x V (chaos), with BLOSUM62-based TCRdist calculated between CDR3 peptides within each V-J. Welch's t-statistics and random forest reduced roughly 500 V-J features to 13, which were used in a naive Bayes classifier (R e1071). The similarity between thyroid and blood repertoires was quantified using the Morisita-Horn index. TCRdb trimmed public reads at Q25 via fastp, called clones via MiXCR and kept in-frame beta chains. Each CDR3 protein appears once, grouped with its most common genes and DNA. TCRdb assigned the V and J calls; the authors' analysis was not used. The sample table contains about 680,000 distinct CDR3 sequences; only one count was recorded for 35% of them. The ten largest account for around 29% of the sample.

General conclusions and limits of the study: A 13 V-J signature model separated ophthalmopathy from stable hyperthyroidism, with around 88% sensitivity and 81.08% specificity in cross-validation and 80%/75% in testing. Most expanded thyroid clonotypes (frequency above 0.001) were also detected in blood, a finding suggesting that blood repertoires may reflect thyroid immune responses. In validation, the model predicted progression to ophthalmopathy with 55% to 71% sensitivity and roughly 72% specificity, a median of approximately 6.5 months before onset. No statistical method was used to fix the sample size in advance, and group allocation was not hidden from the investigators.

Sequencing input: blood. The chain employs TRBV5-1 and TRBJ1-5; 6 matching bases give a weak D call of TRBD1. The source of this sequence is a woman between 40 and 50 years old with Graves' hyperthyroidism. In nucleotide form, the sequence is TGCGCCAGCTCAAAGGGGGGGGGAAGCAATCAGCCCCAGCATTTT. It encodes CASSKGGGSNQPQHF.